These 30 T cell receptor beta chains came from one sample sequenced in a study of blood T cell repertoires in COVID-19. Libraries were prepared by immunoSEQ multiplex PCR; TCRdb keeps only in-frame clonotypes and omits some of them. The sample holds some 150,000 clones, 87% seen once. The sequenced sample was peripheral blood. The receptors here all came from an older woman with active or convalescent COVID-19.

This clone was seen many times. This chain uses TRBV6-1 with TRBJ1-2, with 7 bases aligning to TRBD1. The CDR3 covers 15 residues. CDR1 is MNHNS, CDR2 SASEGT, per germline. J was trimmed by 8 bases and V by 0 bases; bases with no gene match: 9. CDR3 sequence (DNA): TGTGCCAGCAGTGAAGCGGAAGAGACAGGGCGCGGCTACACCTTC. The encoded protein is CASSEAEETGRGYTF.

The chain recombines TRBV10-3 with TRBJ1-3; maybe TRBD1 (5 bases). Germline values: CDR1 ENHRY, CDR2 SYGVKD. V shed 7 bases and J shed 3 bases, with 13 bases lying between them. This CDR3 is 14 amino acids long. For the CDR3, the DNA is TGTGCCATCAAGGCAGGGACTGATGGAAACACCATATATTTT. This translates into CAIKAGTDGNTIYF.

The V and J genes are TRBV3-1 (or the pseudogene TRBV3-2) and TRBJ1-4; a weak D match, TRBD1 (6 bases). Germline V gene data show CDR1 as LGHDT and CDR2 as YNNKEL (reference sequence). V was clipped by 0 bases and J by 0 bases, with 11 bases between them. The CDR3 runs to 17 residues. CDR3 sequence reads: CASSQEPDRTTNEKLFF. In DNA, the CDR3 is TGTGCCAGCAGCCAAGAACCAGACAGGACAACTAATGAAAAACTGTTTTTT.

This sequence joins TRBV2 and TRBJ1-6; 7 nucleotides match TRBD1. Losses at the gene ends were 7 bases for V and 7 bases for J; bases not matched to a gene: 7. Looked up from germline, CDR1 is SNHLY and CDR2 is FYNNEI. The CDR3 is 14 amino acids. The DNA for the CDR3 is TGTGCCAGCAACAGGGGTGTGGGAAATTCACCCCTCCACTTT. This translates into CASNRGVGNSPLHF.

This clone has only a few counts. The chain employs TRBV10-3 and TRBJ2-5; D might be TRBD2 (5 bases). Germline V lookup: CDR1 ENHRY, CDR2 SYGVKD. This CDR3 has 13 residues. The V end lost 0 bases, the J end lost 5 bases, and 7 bases lay between the germline ends. The CDR3 region is CAISESLEETQYF. For the CDR3, the DNA is TGTGCCATCAGTGAGTCACTAGAGGAGACCCAGTACTTC.

V gene TRBV2 combines with J gene TRBJ2-3; 8 nucleotides agree with TRBD2. V dropped 0 bases and J dropped 2; count of bases not matched to a gene: 7. This CDR3 is built from 17 residues. Per the germline V gene, CDR1 is SNHLY and CDR2 is FYNNEI. CDR3 sequence reads: CASSEALWRGDTDTQYF. The CDR3 DNA is TGTGCCAGCAGTGAAGCCTTGTGGCGGGGGGACACAGATACGCAGTATTTT.

V usage is TRBV2 and J usage is TRBJ1-1, with TRBD1 as a possible D gene (5 bases). Per germline, CDR1 SNHLY and CDR2 FYNNEI. This CDR3 has 13 residues. Trimming left V 2 bases short and J 6 bases short, with 10 bases between. CDR3 sequence: CASSERGSAEAFF. The CDR3 nucleotides are TGTGCCAGCAGTGAAAGGGGATCGGCTGAAGCTTTCTTT.

This clone was picked up one time. The J gene is TRBJ1-1, the V gene TRBV19; no reliable D call. The germline V gene has CDR1 LNHDA and CDR2 SQIVND (reference sequence). CDR3 length: 14 amino acids. The germline V and J ends were trimmed by 6 bases and 0 bases, with 11 bases remaining between them. The CDR3 DNA reads TGTGCCAGTAGGGGCGGGGTACTGAACACTGAAGCTTTCTTT. Its protein product is CASRGGVLNTEAFF.

The chain has TRBV7-2 and TRBJ2-1; D remains ambiguous. The CDR3 is 16 residues long. V gave up 2 bases and J gave up 2 bases, with 13 bases separating them. Germline lookup yields CDR1 SGHTA and CDR2 FQGNSA. The DNA for the CDR3 is TGTGCCAGCAGCTTAACCCCTCCCACAGCCTACAATGAGCAGTTCTTC. As protein: CASSLTPPTAYNEQFF. Drawing the rest from reference TRBV7-2 and TRBJ2-1, the complete variable domain is GAGVSQSPSNKVTEKGKDVELRCDPISGHTALYWYRQSLGQGLEFLIYFQGNSAPDKSGLPSDRFSAERTGGSVSTLTIQRTQQEDSAVYLCASSLTPPTAYNEQFFGPGTRLTVL.

The chain carries TRBV19 and TRBJ2-3; D is unresolved. Trimming cost V 6 bases and J 2 bases, with 9 bases left between them. CDR1 LNHDA and CDR2 SQIVND come from the germline V gene (reference sequence). The CDR3 loop spans 13 amino acids. CDR3 sequence reads: CASRVATTDTQYF. DNA for the CDR3: TGTGCCAGTAGGGTAGCCACCACAGATACGCAGTATTTT. Supplemented by reference TRBV19 and TRBJ2-3, the full variable domain reads DGGITQSPKYLFRKEGQNVTLSCEQNLNHDAMYWYRQDPGQGLRLIYYSQIVNDFQKGDIAEGYSVSREKKESFPLTVTSAQKNPTAFYLCASRVATTDTQYFGPGTRLTVL.

The CDR3 sequence: CASSLNRFGQPQHF. The CDR3 DNA sequence: TGTGCCAGCAGTCTCAACAGGTTCGGTCAGCCCCAGCATTTT. The chain joins TRBV27 to TRBJ1-5, with D possibly TRBD1 on 5 matching bases. This CDR3 contains 14 residues. The germline V and J ends were trimmed by 5 bases and 6 bases, with 14 bases remaining between them. Germline CDR1 reads MNHEY; CDR2 reads SMNVEV (reference sequence).

V gene TRBV3-1 (or the pseudogene TRBV3-2) combines with J gene TRBJ2-5; 10 nucleotides align to TRBD2. Germline V gene lookup returns CDR1 LGHDT and CDR2 YNNKEL (reference sequence). The V and J ends lost 1 base and 1 base, in that order; junction bases with no gene match: 6. This CDR3 contains 17 residues. The CDR3 coding sequence is TGTGCCAGCAGCCAAGTTGGGGAGCGGGGGGGCCAAGAGACCCAGTACTTC. Amino acid sequence: CASSQVGERGGQETQYF.

This chain connects TRBV9 to TRBJ1-2, with TRBD1 matching 7 bases. V lost 10 bases, J lost 7 bases, and 10 bases stayed unmatched. The CDR3 has 12 residues. CDR1 and CDR2 from the germline V gene are SGDLS and YYNGEE. The CDR3 DNA sequence: TGTGCCTCCCGTGGAGGGGGCGGTGGCTACACCTTC. This sequence encodes CASRGGGGGYTF.

The chain joins TRBV2 to TRBJ2-1, with D possibly TRBD1 on 6 matching bases. The germline gives CDR1 SNHLY, CDR2 FYNNEI. The germline V and J ends were trimmed by 8 bases and 5 bases, with 13 bases remaining between them. CDR3 length: 13 amino acids. CDR3 in amino acids: CASSADRDNEQFF. CDR3 bases: TGTGCCAGCTCCGCGGACAGAGACAATGAGCAGTTCTTC. Using reference TRBV2 and TRBJ2-1 for the parts outside the CDR3, the full variable domain is EPEVTQTPSHQVTQMGQEVILRCVPISNHLYFYWYRQILGQKVEFLVSFYNNEISEKSEIFDDQFSVERPDGSNFTLKIRSTKLEDSAMYFCASSADRDNEQFFGPGTRLTVL.

The CDR3 sequence is CASSTSGTSDGELFF. CDR3 in DNA: TGTGCCAGTAGTACTTCCGGGACTAGTGACGGGGAGCTGTTTTTT. The chain links TRBV19 to TRBJ2-2, with TRBD2 identical over 8 bases. V gave up 4 bases and J gave up 7 bases; unmatched junction bases: 8. CDR1 and CDR2 (germline): LNHDA, SQIVND (reference sequence). There are 15 residues in the CDR3.

V usage is TRBV3-1 (or the pseudogene TRBV3-2) and J usage is TRBJ2-5, with 11 positions matching TRBD2. This CDR3 is built from 16 residues. The V segment lost 9 bases and the J segment 4 bases; nucleotides outside the gene matches: 13. Per the germline V gene, CDR1 is LGHDT and CDR2 is YNNKEL (reference sequence). The CDR3 spells CASTWFSGGAGETQYF. For the CDR3, the DNA is TGTGCCAGTACTTGGTTTAGCGGGGGGGCAGGAGAGACCCAGTACTTC.

The chain is built from TRBV10-3 and TRBJ2-7, with D perhaps matching TRBD2 (6 bases). Trimming left V 2 bases short and J 5 bases short, with 13 bases between. Germline lookup yields CDR1 ENHRY and CDR2 SYGVKD. This CDR3 spans 14 amino acids. The CDR3 here is CAISEGQGGDEQYF. CDR3 nucleotides: TGTGCCATCAGTGAGGGGCAGGGCGGGGACGAGCAGTACTTC.

The chain couples TRBV5-4 to TRBJ1-1, with 9 bases that match TRBD1. The CDR3 spans 15 residues. Germline assignment: CDR1 SGHNT and CDR2 YYREEE (reference sequence). V gave up 4 bases and J gave up 3 bases; unmatched junction bases: 7. The CDR3 coding sequence is TGTGCCAGCAGCGATAACAGGGGGCCGGACACTGAAGCTTTCTTT. Residues: CASSDNRGPDTEAFF.

Here the CDR3 reads CASSIGTGVYNSPLHF. Written as DNA, the CDR3 is TGTGCCAGTAGTATTGGGACAGGGGTTTATAATTCACCCCTCCACTTT. V usage is TRBV19 and J usage is TRBJ1-6; 10 nucleotides agree with TRBD1. Germline loops: CDR1 LNHDA, CDR2 SQIVND (reference sequence). V lost 3 bases and J lost 4; bases outside the gene matches: 3. CDR3 length equals 16 residues.

The chain links TRBV6-5 to TRBJ1-5; D may be TRBD1 (6 bases). Germline V gives CDR1 MNHEY, CDR2 SVGAGI. V gave up 7 bases and J gave up 3 bases, with 16 bases separating them. The CDR3 consists of 15 residues. The CDR3 coding sequence is TGTGCCAGCATTGGTCCGTACAGGGCCAATCAGCCCCAGCATTTT. Its translation is CASIGPYRANQPQHF.

The chain uses TRBV5-6 and TRBJ2-5; a possible D gene is TRBD2 (5 bases). The V gene lost 6 bases and the J gene lost 8 bases, with 17 bases spanning the gap. Germline assignment: CDR1 SGHDT and CDR2 YYEEEE. CDR3 length equals 13 residues. This CDR3 is CASTRDYPGTQYF. The CDR3 region has the DNA TGTGCCAGCACCCGAGACTACCCGGGAACCCAGTACTTC.

The chain employs TRBV25-1 and TRBJ1-6, with 9 bases lining up with TRBD1. The CDR3 totals 13 residues. Germline lookup yields CDR1 MGHDK and CDR2 SYGVNS. Trimming cost V 11 bases and J 8 bases; bases outside gene matches: 7. The CDR3 sequence is CAARDRVYSPLHF. The CDR3 DNA sequence: TGTGCCGCAAGGGACAGGGTTTATTCACCCCTCCACTTT.

The chain carries TRBV7-8 and TRBJ2-1; 8 bases are shared with TRBD2. Germline lookup yields CDR1 SGHVS and CDR2 FQNEAQ. This CDR3 is 16 amino acids long. After removal of 1 base from V and 7 bases from J, the junction contained 9 bases not matched to a gene. The CDR3 protein is CASSLGPAGVVNEQFF. The CDR3 nucleotides are TGTGCCAGCAGCTTAGGGCCAGCGGGGGTAGTAAATGAGCAGTTCTTC.

This chain's CDR3 is CASSFLDRSVYGYTF. The CDR3 region has the DNA TGTGCCAGCAGTTTCCTGGACAGATCTGTATATGGCTACACCTTC. The rearrangement links TRBV27 to TRBJ1-2; tentative D call: TRBD1 (6 bases). This CDR3 has 15 amino acids. The V gene's germline CDR1 is MNHEY and CDR2 SMNVEV (reference sequence). V shed 3 bases and J shed 5 bases, with 16 bases lying between them.

In this sample, this clone turned up once. The chain uses TRBV18 and TRBJ2-3, with unresolved D. V lost 0 bases and J lost 4, with 5 bases in between. The CDR3 loop spans 13 amino acids. Germline V lookup: CDR1 KGHSH, CDR2 LQKENI. The CDR3 sequence is CASSPPPADTQYF. DNA of the CDR3: TGTGCCAGCTCACCACCCCCCGCAGATACGCAGTATTTT.

This chain connects TRBV7-8 to TRBJ1-3; D remains ambiguous. V shed 4 bases and J shed 0 bases, with 13 bases lying between them. Per the germline V gene, CDR1 is SGHVS and CDR2 is FQNEAQ. The CDR3 is made up of 16 amino acids. As DNA, the CDR3 is TGTGCCAGCAGCTCTTCGGGAGGGCTCTCTGGAAACACCATATATTTT. This translates into CASSSSGGLSGNTIYF.

This rearrangement joins TRBV29-1 to TRBJ1-2, with D unclear. V was clipped by 3 bases and J by 7 bases, with 9 bases between them. The CDR3 is 11 residues long. Per the germline V gene, CDR1 is SQVTM and CDR2 is ANQGSEA. The CDR3 nucleotides read TGCAGCGTTGAGGCGGGGTCTGGCTACACCTTC. This gives the protein CSVEAGSGYTF.

The chain carries TRBV5-1 and TRBJ1-5, with 10 bases aligning to TRBD1. Looked up from germline, CDR1 is SGHRS and CDR2 is YFSETQ. The V and J ends lost 0 bases and 4 bases, in that order; junction bases with no gene match: 4. CDR3 size: 16 residues. CDR3 DNA: TGCGCCAGCAGCTTGGACGGGACAGGGGTGAATCAGCCCCAGCATTTT. Translating gives CASSLDGTGVNQPQHF.

The chain combines TRBV6-5 with TRBJ1-3; D unclear. The length of the CDR3 is 12 residues. The germline V gene has CDR1 MNHEY and CDR2 SVGAGI. The CDR3 region has the DNA TGTGCTGTTTTCAGCTCTGGAAACACCATATATTTT. Encoded protein: CAVFSSGNTIYF.

The genes are TRBV7-9 and TRBJ1-6; 9 bases fit TRBD1. The CDR3 contains 15 residues. From germline, CDR1 is SEHNR and CDR2 FQNEAQ (reference sequence). V lost 4 bases, J lost 7 bases, and 5 bases stayed unmatched. The CDR3 nucleotides read TGTGCCAGCAGCTCTTCGGGACAGGGAAATTCACCCCTCCACTTT. Amino acids: CASSSSGQGNSPLHF. The full variable domain, with the rest looked up from reference TRBV7-9 and TRBJ1-6, is DTGVSQNPRHKITKRGQNVTFRCDPISEHNRLYWYRQTLGQGPEFLTYFQNEAQLEKSRLLSDRFSAERPKGSFSTLEIQRTEQGDSAMYLCASSSSGQGNSPLHFGNGTRLTVT.